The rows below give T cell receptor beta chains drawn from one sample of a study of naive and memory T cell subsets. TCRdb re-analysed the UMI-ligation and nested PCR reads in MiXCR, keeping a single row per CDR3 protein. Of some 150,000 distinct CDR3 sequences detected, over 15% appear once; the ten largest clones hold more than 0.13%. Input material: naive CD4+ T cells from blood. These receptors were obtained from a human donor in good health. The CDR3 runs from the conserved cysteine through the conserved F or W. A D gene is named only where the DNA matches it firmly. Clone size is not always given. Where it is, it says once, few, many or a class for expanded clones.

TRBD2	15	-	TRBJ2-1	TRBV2	CASSRTSGSEYEQFF	TGTGCCAGCAGTCGGACTAGCGGGAGCGAGTATGAGCAGTTCTTC
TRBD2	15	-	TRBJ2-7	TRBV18	CASSPPGLAVYEQYF	TGTGCCAGCTCACCACCGGGACTAGCGGTCTACGAGCAGTACTTC
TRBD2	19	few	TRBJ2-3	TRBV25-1	CASSDPTAGLAAMTDTQYF	TGTGCCAGCAGTGACCCTACCGCAGGACTAGCGGCAATGACCGATACGCAGTATTTT
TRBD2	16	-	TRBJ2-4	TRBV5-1	CASTPVAGGPSNIQYF	TGCGCCAGCACCCCCGTAGCGGGAGGCCCTTCAAACATTCAGTACTTC
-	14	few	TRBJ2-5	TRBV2	CASSEKRIQETQYF	TGTGCCAGCAGTGAAAAGCGGATCCAAGAGACCCAGTACTTC
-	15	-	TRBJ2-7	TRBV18	CASSLGGTVSYEQYF	TGTGCCAGCTCCCTCGGCGGGACAGTCTCCTACGAGCAGTACTTC
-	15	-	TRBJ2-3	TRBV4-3	CASSQRDHNTDTQYF	TGCGCCAGCAGCCAACGGGACCATAACACAGATACGCAGTATTTT
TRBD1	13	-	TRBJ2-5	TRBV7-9	CASRAGTEETQYF	TGTGCCAGCAGGGCCGGGACAGAAGAGACCCAGTACTTC
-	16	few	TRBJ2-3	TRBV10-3	CAIRRGATSSTDTQYF	TGTGCCATCCGACGGGGCGCAACTAGTAGCACAGATACGCAGTATTTT
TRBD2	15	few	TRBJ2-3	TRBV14	CASSQVAGWTDTQYF	TGTGCCAGCAGCCAAGTAGCGGGATGGACAGATACGCAGTATTTT
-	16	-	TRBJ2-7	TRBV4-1	CASSQPGAVVTYEQYF	TGCGCCAGCAGCCAACCAGGGGCCGTGGTCACCTACGAGCAGTACTTC
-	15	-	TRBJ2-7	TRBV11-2	CASSPRDPRDSEQYF	TGTGCCAGCAGCCCCAGGGACCCCCGCGACTCCGAGCAGTACTTC
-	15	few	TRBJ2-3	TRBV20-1	CSAREVATGPDTQYF	TGCAGTGCTAGAGAGGTGGCAACTGGGCCAGATACGCAGTATTTT
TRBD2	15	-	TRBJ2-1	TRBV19	CASSISGRAYNEQFF	TGTGCCAGTAGTATTAGCGGGAGGGCCTACAATGAGCAGTTCTTC
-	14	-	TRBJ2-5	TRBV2	CASGEWRAQETQYF	TGTGCCAGCGGGGAGTGGCGGGCTCAAGAGACCCAGTACTTC
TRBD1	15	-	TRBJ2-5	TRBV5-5	CASSTPTGGTETQYF	TGTGCCAGCAGCACCCCCACAGGGGGCACCGAGACCCAGTACTTC
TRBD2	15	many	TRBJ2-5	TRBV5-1	CASSDAGTSRETQYF	TGCGCCAGCAGCGACGCCGGGACTAGTCGGGAGACCCAGTACTTC
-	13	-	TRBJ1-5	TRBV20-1	CSARSDPNQPQHF	TGCAGTGCTAGATCGGACCCCAATCAGCCCCAGCATTTT
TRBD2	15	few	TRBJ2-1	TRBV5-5	CASSLIAGDYNEQFF	TGTGCCAGCAGCTTAATAGCGGGAGACTACAATGAGCAGTTCTTC
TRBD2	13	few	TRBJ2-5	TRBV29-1	CSVINGREETQYF	TGCAGCGTGATAAACGGGCGGGAGGAGACCCAGTACTTC
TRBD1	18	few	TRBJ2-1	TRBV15	CATSRDYAGGTYYNEQFF	TGTGCCACCAGCAGAGATTACGCAGGGGGAACTTACTACAATGAGCAGTTCTTC
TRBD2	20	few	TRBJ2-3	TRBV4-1	CASSQHPIFLAGALENTQYF	TGCGCCAGCAGCCAACACCCGATATTTCTAGCGGGAGCCCTCGAAAATACGCAGTATTTT
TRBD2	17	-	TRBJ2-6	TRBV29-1	CSVARLAGESGANVLTF	TGCAGCGTTGCGCGGCTAGCGGGAGAGTCTGGGGCCAACGTCCTGACTTTC
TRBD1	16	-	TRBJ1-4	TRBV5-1	CASSLARTGRNEKLFF	TGCGCCAGCAGCTTGGCCCGGACAGGGAGAAATGAAAAACTGTTTTTT
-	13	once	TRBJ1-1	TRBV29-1	CSVVQGRDTEAFF	TGCAGCGTTGTGCAGGGGCGAGACACTGAAGCTTTCTTT
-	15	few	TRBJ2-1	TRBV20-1	CSARDPGGPLGEQFF	TGCAGTGCTAGAGATCCTGGCGGGCCTTTAGGTGAGCAGTTCTTC
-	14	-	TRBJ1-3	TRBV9	CASSVASSGNTMYF	TGTGCCAGCAGCGTAGCCAGCTCTGGAAACACCATGTATTTT
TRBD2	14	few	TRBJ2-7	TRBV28	CASSLAGVTYEQYF	TGTGCCAGCAGTTTAGCGGGGGTTACCTACGAGCAGTACTTC
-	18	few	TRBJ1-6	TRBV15	CATSRDFYGRGSNSPLHF	TGTGCCACCAGCAGAGATTTTTACGGGCGCGGGTCCAATTCACCCCTCCACTTT
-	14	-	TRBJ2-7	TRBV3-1	CASSSSVVVAEQYF	TGTGCCAGCAGCTCAAGCGTAGTCGTGGCCGAGCAGTACTTC
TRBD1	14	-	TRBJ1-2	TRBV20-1	CSGTPGGASYGYTF	TGCAGTGGTACACCAGGGGGCGCTTCCTATGGCTACACCTTC
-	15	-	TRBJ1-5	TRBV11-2	CASSPGPPPSQPQHF	TGTGCCAGCAGTCCCGGACCGCCTCCATCTCAGCCCCAGCATTTT
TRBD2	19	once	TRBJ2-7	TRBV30	CAWGATGQGTIAGAYEQYF	TGTGCCTGGGGAGCCACGGGACAAGGGACGATAGCGGGGGCTTACGAGCAGTACTTC
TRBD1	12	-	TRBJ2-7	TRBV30	CAWGDSSYEQYF	TGTGCCTGGGGGGACAGCTCCTACGAGCAGTACTTC
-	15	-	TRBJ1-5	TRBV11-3	CASSLEGPGNQPQHF	TGTGCCAGCAGCTTAGAGGGGCCGGGCAATCAGCCCCAGCATTTT
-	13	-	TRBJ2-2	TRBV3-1	CASSLFGAGELFF	-
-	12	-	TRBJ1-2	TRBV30	CAWSAEDYGYTF	TGTGCCTGGAGTGCAGAAGACTATGGCTACACCTTC
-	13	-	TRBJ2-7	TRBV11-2	CASSRGAQDEQYF	TGTGCCAGCAGCCGGGGGGCCCAGGACGAGCAGTACTTC
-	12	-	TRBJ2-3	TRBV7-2	CASSSSAYTQYF	TGTGCCAGCAGCTCGTCGGCATATACGCAGTATTTT
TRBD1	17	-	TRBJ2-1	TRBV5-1	CASSPRQGERSYNEQFF	TGCGCCAGCAGCCCGCGACAGGGGGAAAGGTCCTACAATGAGCAGTTCTTC
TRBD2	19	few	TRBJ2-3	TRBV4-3	CASSQDLRTSAASTDTQYF	TGCGCCAGCAGCCAAGATCTGAGGACTAGCGCCGCAAGCACAGATACGCAGTATTTT
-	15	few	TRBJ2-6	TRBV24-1	CATSDFSTGANVLTF	TGTGCCACCAGTGATTTTAGCACTGGGGCCAACGTCCTGACTTTC
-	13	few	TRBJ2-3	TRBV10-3	CAISESTAATQYF	TGTGCCATCAGTGAGTCGACGGCAGCCACGCAGTATTTT
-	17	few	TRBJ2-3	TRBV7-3	CASSIQARGRGTDTQYF	TGTGCCAGCAGCATCCAGGCCAGGGGCCGAGGCACAGATACGCAGTATTTT
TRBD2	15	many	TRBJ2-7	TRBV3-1	CASSLGTSGSYEQYF	TGTGCCAGCAGCCTTGGGACTAGCGGGAGTTACGAGCAGTACTTC
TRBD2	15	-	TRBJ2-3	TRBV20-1	CSAQTTSGSTDTQYF	TGCAGTGCCCAAACAACTAGCGGGAGTACAGATACGCAGTATTTT